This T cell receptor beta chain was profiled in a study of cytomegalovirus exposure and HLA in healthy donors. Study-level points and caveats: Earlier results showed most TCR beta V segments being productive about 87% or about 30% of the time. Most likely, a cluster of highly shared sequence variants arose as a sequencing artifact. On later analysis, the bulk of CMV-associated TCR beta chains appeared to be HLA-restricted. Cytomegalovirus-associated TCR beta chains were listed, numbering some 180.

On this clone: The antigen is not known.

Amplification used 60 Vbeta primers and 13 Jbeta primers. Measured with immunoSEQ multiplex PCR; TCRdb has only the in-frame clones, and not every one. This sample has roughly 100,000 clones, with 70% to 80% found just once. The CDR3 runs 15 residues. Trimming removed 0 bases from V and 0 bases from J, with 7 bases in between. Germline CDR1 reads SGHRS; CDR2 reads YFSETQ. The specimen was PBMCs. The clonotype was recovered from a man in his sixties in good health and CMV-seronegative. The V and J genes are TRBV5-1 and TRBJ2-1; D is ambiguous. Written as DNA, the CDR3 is TGCGCCAGCAGCTTGGACTCGGTCTCCTACAATGAGCAGTTCTTC. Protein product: CASSLDSVSYNEQFF.